One sample yielded the 32 T cell receptor beta chains listed below, sequenced in a study of graft-versus-host responses after intestinal transplantation (dated by TCRdb to the early 2020s). The protocol used for the library was the immunoSEQ multiplex PCR assay. TCRdb retrieved this table from immuneACCESS and kept in-frame rearrangements only. Not all clones are present; in checked studies, unresolved V genes account for under half, and no reason is known for the remainder. The sample yields some 81,000 clones; approximately 88% were counted once. Under 0.4% of the sample rests with the top ten. Their specific antigens are unknown. In light of the paper, this sample's time point label describes: cells obtained before transplantation from donor or recipient. Sequencing used unstimulated CD4+ T cells sorted from spleen or lymph node cells, obtained before intestinal transplant. These receptors all come from a human donor who received an intestinal transplant.

The chain joins TRBV6-1 to TRBJ2-1, with 7 bases that match TRBD2. In germline, CDR1 is MNHNS, CDR2 SASEGT. V was pared by 8 bases and J by 2 bases, with 3 bases of the junction left unmatched. This CDR3 is 13 amino acids long. DNA for the CDR3: TGTGCCAGCGGCGGGGGAACCTACAATGAGCAGTTCTTC. Its translation: CASGGGTYNEQFF.

V usage is TRBV6-4 and J usage is TRBJ1-3; D is unresolved. Trimming removed 0 bases at V and 2 bases at J, with 8 bases between. The germline V gene has CDR1 MRHNA and CDR2 SNTAGT. The length of the CDR3 is 15 residues. CDR3 protein: CASSDSGFPGNTIYF. The DNA of the CDR3 is TGTGCCAGCAGTGACTCCGGGTTTCCTGGAAACACCATATATTTT.

The rearrangement joins TRBV29-1 to TRBJ1-5, with 7 bases fitting TRBD1. V was clipped by 7 bases and J by 1 base; unmatched bases: 4. Germline values: CDR1 SQVTM, CDR2 ANQGSEA. The CDR3 extends over 13 amino acids. The CDR3 is CSAKQGSNQPQHF. CDR3 sequence (DNA): TGCAGCGCTAAACAGGGGAGCAATCAGCCCCAGCATTTT.

The V gene is TRBV5-1, the J gene TRBJ2-1, with 14 bases aligning to TRBD2. This CDR3 has 19 amino acids. Germline CDR1 reads SGHRS; CDR2 reads YFSETQ. Unmatched junction bases numbered 9, after V lost 4 bases and J lost 0 bases. The DNA for the CDR3 is TGCGCCAGCAGCCCTACCGGGACTAGCGGGGGCAACTCCTACAATGAGCAGTTCTTC. This codes for CASSPTGTSGGNSYNEQFF. Full variable domain (rest looked up from reference TRBV5-1 and TRBJ2-1): KAGVTQTPRYLIKTRGQQVTLSCSPISGHRSVSWYQQTPGQGLQFLFEYFSETQRNKGNFPGRFSGRQFSNSRSEMNVSTLELGDSALYLCASSPTGTSGGNSYNEQFFGPGTRLTVL.

The chain couples TRBV5-1 to TRBJ1-4, with D perhaps TRBD1 (5 bases). The CDR3 consists of 16 residues. Deletions cut 1 base from V and 1 base from J, with 11 bases between. Germline values: CDR1 SGHRS, CDR2 YFSETQ. The CDR3 nucleotides read TGCGCCAGCAGCTTGAGGCAGGGTGGAACTAATGAAAAACTGTTTTTT. This gives the protein CASSLRQGGTNEKLFF.

V usage is TRBV5-1 and J usage is TRBJ2-7; possibly TRBD1 for D (6 bases). CDR1 and CDR2 (germline): SGHRS, YFSETQ. V was shortened by 5 bases and J by 0 bases, with 12 bases between the two germline ends. The CDR3 runs 14 residues. CDR3 in DNA: TGCGCCAGCAGATTCGGGACACTCTCCTACGAGCAGTACTTC. Encoded protein: CASRFGTLSYEQYF.

V usage is TRBV19 and J usage is TRBJ1-2; 7 positions match TRBD1. Germline CDR1 and CDR2: LNHDA and SQIVND (reference sequence). With 5 bases clipped from V and 7 bases from J, the junction kept 4 bases outside the gene matches. The length of the CDR3 is 12 residues. CDR3 bases: TGTGCCAGTAGTGTTACAGGGGTTGGCTACACCTTC. Its translation is CASSVTGVGYTF.

The chain carries TRBV30 and TRBJ1-5, with D perhaps matching TRBD1 (6 bases). Trimming removed 7 bases at V and 3 bases at J, with 13 bases between. The CDR3 extends over 13 amino acids. Germline lookup yields CDR1 GTSNPN and CDR2 SVGIG (reference sequence). CDR3 in DNA: TGTGCCTACAAACAGGGTTCCAATCAGCCCCAGCATTTT. Amino acid sequence: CAYKQGSNQPQHF.

For this clone: The junction does not match germline at one end; this may be a read error. This rearrangement joins TRBV7-7 to TRBJ1-5; 7 nucleotides align to TRBD1. CDR3 size: 17 residues. Germline V gene sequence: CDR1 SSHAT, CDR2 FNYEAQ (reference sequence). The CDR3 sequence: CASSFRRTGPPWQPQHF. The CDR3 DNA follows: TGTGCTAGCAGCTTTCGACGGACAGGACCTCCCTGGCAGCCCCAGCATTTT.

The chain links TRBV29-1 to TRBJ2-1, with 9 bases that match TRBD1. The CDR3 has 11 residues. V gave up 6 bases and J gave up 10 bases; unmatched junction bases: 4. Germline values: CDR1 SQVTM, CDR2 ANQGSEA. In DNA, the CDR3 is TGCAGCGTCCACACAGGGGGCGAGCAGTTCTTC. It translates to CSVHTGGEQFF.

The rearrangement joins TRBV28 to TRBJ2-7; 7 bases fit TRBD1. This CDR3 has 13 amino acids. CDR1 is MDHEN, CDR2 SYDVKM, per germline. The V gene end was trimmed by 7 bases and the J gene end by 3 bases; junction bases not matched to a gene: 6. CDR3 sequence (DNA): TGTGCCAGCAAAAGGGGGCGCCTCTACGAGCAGTACTTC. It specifies CASKRGRLYEQYF.

This sequence joins TRBV5-8 and TRBJ2-5, with TRBD1 matching 8 bases. The CDR3 is made up of 14 amino acids. The V segment lost 6 bases and the J segment 4 bases; nucleotides outside the gene matches: 8. Germline V lookup: CDR1 SGHTS, CDR2 YDEGEE. CDR3 protein: CASTRRGRVETQYF. DNA for the CDR3: TGTGCCAGCACCCGCAGGGGGCGGGTAGAGACCCAGTACTTC.

This clone was found once. The chain links TRBV5-4 to TRBJ2-7, with D perhaps matching TRBD2 (6 bases). The CDR3 contains 14 residues. The germline V gene has CDR1 SGHNT and CDR2 YYREEE (reference sequence). With 4 bases removed from V and 3 bases from J, the gap between germline ends came to 14 bases. Here the CDR3 DNA reads TGTGCCAGCAGCGCCTCCGGGGGAGACTACGAGCAGTACTTC. This sequence encodes CASSASGGDYEQYF.

This chain joins TRBV7-6 and TRBJ2-5; D might be TRBD1 (5 bases). V was cut by 4 bases and J by 6 bases, with 18 bases left in between. The CDR3 is made up of 15 amino acids. Germline V CDR1 and CDR2: SGHVS, FNYEAQ. The CDR3 sequence: CASSYPLGPDQTQYF. DNA of the CDR3: TGTGCCAGCAGCTATCCGCTGGGGCCAGATCAGACCCAGTACTTC.

The chain carries TRBV19 and TRBJ2-7; 7 positions match TRBD2. The ends lost 5 bases at V and 7 bases at J; junction bases unmatched: 11. The germline V gene has CDR1 LNHDA and CDR2 SQIVND (reference sequence). CDR3 length equals 14 residues. CDR3 DNA: TGTGCCAGTAGTCGGCAGGGAGGGCTTTTGGAGCAGTACTTC. Its protein is CASSRQGGLLEQYF.

The chain couples TRBV6-1 to TRBJ1-5; TRBD1 aligns across 7 bases. The germline gives CDR1 MNHNS, CDR2 SASEGT. CDR3 length: 14 residues. Germline trimming cut 3 bases from V and 6 bases from J; bases unmatched to any gene: 5. CDR3 protein: CASSDRAGGQPQHF. The CDR3 DNA is TGTGCCAGCAGTGATCGGGCAGGGGGTCAGCCCCAGCATTTT.

As DNA, the CDR3 is TGTGCCAGCAGTTTATATCGGGGACAGGCTGGGGCCAACGTCCTGACTTTC. Protein: CASSLYRGQAGANVLTF. The gene calls are TRBV28 and TRBJ2-6; 8 bases line up with TRBD1. The junction had 4 bases not matched to a gene; V was cut back by 1 base and J by 2 bases. The CDR3 is made up of 17 amino acids. CDR1 MDHEN and CDR2 SYDVKM come from the germline V gene.

The chain employs TRBV28 and TRBJ1-5; 7 positions agree with TRBD1. V trimming: 3 bases; J trimming: 3 bases; junction bases outside the gene matches: 5. CDR3 length: 15 residues. Germline V lookup: CDR1 MDHEN, CDR2 SYDVKM. In nucleotides, the CDR3 is TGTGCCAGCAGTTTGAGGGGGCAGGACAATCAGCCCCAGCATTTT. It specifies CASSLRGQDNQPQHF. The entire variable domain, with the rest obtained from reference TRBV28 and TRBJ1-5, is as follows: DVKVTQSSRYLVKRTGEKVFLECVQDMDHENMFWYRQDPGLGLRLIYFSYDVKMKEKGDIPEGYSVSREKKERFSLILESASTNQTSMYLCASSLRGQDNQPQHFGDGTRLSIL.

About this clone itself: The junction shows a germline mismatch at one end, possibly a read error. This chain connects TRBV20-1 to TRBJ1-4; D is unclear. Germline V gene sequence: CDR1 DFQATT, CDR2 SNEGSKA (reference sequence). This CDR3 has 11 residues. CDR3 loop: CSAKILEKLSF. In DNA form, the CDR3 reads TGCAGTGCAAAGATCCTTGAAAAACTGTCTTTT.

This chain uses TRBV6-5 with TRBJ2-7; D is perhaps TRBD1 (6 bases). This CDR3 is built from 16 residues. Looked up from germline, CDR1 is MNHEY and CDR2 is SVGAGI. Trimming left V 1 base short and J 4 bases short, with 17 bases between. This CDR3 reads CASSYFISGTLYEQYF. In DNA form, the CDR3 reads TGTGCCAGCAGTTACTTCATCTCCGGGACACTTTACGAGCAGTACTTC.

The chain links TRBV28 to TRBJ2-1; D may be TRBD2 (6 bases). V shed 3 bases and J shed 13 bases, with 19 bases lying between them. The germline CDR1 and CDR2 sequences are MDHEN and SYDVKM. The CDR3 has 14 residues. The CDR3 spells CASSLSTKGLGQFF. The CDR3 bases are TGTGCCAGCAGTTTGAGCACCAAGGGACTTGGACAGTTCTTC.

The rearrangement links TRBV4-1 to TRBJ2-3; 11 bases align to TRBD2. The CDR3 sequence is 18 residues long. Germline values: CDR1 MGHRA, CDR2 YSYEKL. The ends lost 4 bases at V and 4 bases at J; junction bases unmatched: 13. In DNA form, the CDR3 reads TGCGCCAGCAGCCTGGGCCGATTAGCGGGGGGGAAGGCAGATACGCAGTATTTT. It yields the protein CASSLGRLAGGKADTQYF.

The chain carries TRBV5-1 and TRBJ2-5, with a weak D call TRBD1 (6 bases). Germline CDR1 SGHRS, CDR2 YFSETQ. This CDR3 region has 16 residues. The ends were cut back, 4 bases at V and 5 bases at J, with 21 bases in the middle. The CDR3, as DNA: TGCGCCAGCAGCCCTGGGGGCGGATTTCCAAGGGAGACCCAGTACTTC. Amino acids: CASSPGGGFPRETQYF.

The chain is built from TRBV6-1 and TRBJ2-7, with 7 nucleotides matching TRBD2. The CDR3 has 15 residues. Germline V CDR1 and CDR2: MNHNS, SASEGT. V shed 4 bases, J shed 1 base, and the junction held 7 bases outside the gene matches. CDR3: CASSAPSGTSYEQYF. The CDR3 bases are TGTGCCAGCAGTGCTCCTAGCGGTACTTCCTACGAGCAGTACTTC.

The V gene is TRBV7-9, the J gene TRBJ2-1, with 11 bases identical to TRBD2. The CDR3 has 17 residues. Losses at the gene ends were 5 bases for V and 2 bases for J; bases not matched to a gene: 8. The germline V gene encodes CDR1 SEHNR and CDR2 FQNEAQ (reference sequence). The CDR3 here is CASSRSGGASPYNEQFF. The CDR3 coding sequence is TGTGCCAGCAGCCGTAGCGGGGGGGCGAGTCCCTACAATGAGCAGTTCTTC.

The J gene is TRBJ1-5, the V gene TRBV13; possible D gene TRBD1, 5 bases. V was clipped by 1 base and J by 5 bases, with 9 bases between them. The CDR3 is made up of 14 amino acids. Germline V gene sequence: CDR1 PRHDT, CDR2 FYEKMQ (reference sequence). This CDR3 reads CASSLAGLDQPQHF. As DNA, the CDR3 is TGTGCCAGCAGCTTAGCAGGGCTTGATCAGCCCCAGCATTTT.

This chain connects TRBV28 to TRBJ1-4, with D unclear. Germline V gives CDR1 MDHEN, CDR2 SYDVKM. Trimming pared 5 bases from V and 8 bases from J, leaving 18 bases between. The CDR3 length is 15 residues. The CDR3 DNA sequence: TGTGCCAGCAGTCCGGACCGTTTAAGGGAGGAAAAACTGTTTTTT. As protein: CASSPDRLREEKLFF.

This rearrangement joins TRBV4-2 to TRBJ1-5, with TRBD1 as a possible D gene (5 bases). Trimming took off 0 bases at V and 4 bases at J, with 13 bases between the two ends. Germline CDR1 LGHNA, CDR2 YNFKEQ. The CDR3 loop spans 16 amino acids. This CDR3 reads CASSQEGGRANQPQHF. CDR3 nucleotides: TGTGCCAGCAGCCAAGAGGGGGGACGCGCAAATCAGCCCCAGCATTTT.

The chain combines TRBV9 with TRBJ2-7; 8 bases fit TRBD1. The trim removed 1 base at V and 6 bases at J, leaving 3 bases unmatched. This CDR3 is 13 amino acids long. Germline-derived CDR1 and CDR2 are SGDLS and YYNGEE. CDR3 amino acids: CASSVQGAGEQYF. CDR3 in DNA: TGTGCCAGCAGCGTACAGGGGGCTGGCGAGCAGTACTTC.

The chain has TRBV28 and TRBJ1-4, with TRBD1 identical over 9 bases. In germline, CDR1 is MDHEN, CDR2 SYDVKM. Germline trimming cut 6 bases from V and 8 bases from J; bases unmatched to any gene: 7. The CDR3 consists of 14 residues. CDR3 loop: CASRSGTGKEKLFF. For the CDR3, the DNA is TGTGCCAGCAGGTCCGGGACAGGGAAGGAAAAACTGTTTTTT. Variable domain in full (rest from reference TRBV28 and TRBJ1-4): DVKVTQSSRYLVKRTGEKVFLECVQDMDHENMFWYRQDPGLGLRLIYFSYDVKMKEKGDIPEGYSVSREKKERFSLILESASTNQTSMYLCASRSGTGKEKLFFGSGTQLSVL.

A single count supports this clone. V is TRBV7-9 and J is TRBJ2-7; TRBD1 matches at 10 bases. Losses at the gene ends were 4 bases for V and 3 bases for J; bases not matched to a gene: 12. CDR1 is SEHNR and CDR2 is FQNEAQ in the germline V gene (reference sequence). The CDR3 has 17 amino acids. For the CDR3, the DNA is TGTGCCAGCAGCTCTAAAAGCGCCGGGACAGGGGACTACGAGCAGTACTTC. Translated: CASSSKSAGTGDYEQYF.

The J gene is TRBJ1-2, the V gene TRBV19; 9 bases match TRBD1. This CDR3 comprises 14 residues. Germline-derived CDR1 and CDR2 are LNHDA and SQIVND (reference sequence). The V segment lost 5 bases and the J segment 7 bases; nucleotides outside the gene matches: 8. CDR3 protein: CASSQQGASSGYTF. The CDR3 region has the DNA TGTGCCAGTAGTCAACAGGGGGCAAGTAGTGGCTACACCTTC.